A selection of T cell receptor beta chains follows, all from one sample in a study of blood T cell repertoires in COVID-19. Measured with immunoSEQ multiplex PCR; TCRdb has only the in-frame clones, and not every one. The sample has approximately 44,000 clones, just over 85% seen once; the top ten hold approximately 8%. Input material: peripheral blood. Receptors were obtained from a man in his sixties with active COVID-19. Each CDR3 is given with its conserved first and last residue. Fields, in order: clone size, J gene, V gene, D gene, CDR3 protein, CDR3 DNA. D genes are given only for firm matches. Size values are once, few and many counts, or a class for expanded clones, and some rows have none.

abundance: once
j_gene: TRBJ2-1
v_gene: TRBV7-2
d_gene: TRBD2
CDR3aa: CASSYLGTSDYNEQFF
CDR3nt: TGTGCCAGCAGCTACCTAGGGACTAGCGATTACAATGAGCAGTTCTTC

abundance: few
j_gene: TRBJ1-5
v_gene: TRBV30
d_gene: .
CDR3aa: CAMRRGNQPQHF
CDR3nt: TGTGCGATGAGGAGGGGCAATCAGCCCCAGCATTTT

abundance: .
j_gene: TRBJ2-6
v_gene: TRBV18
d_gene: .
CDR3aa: CASSQETGNANVLTF
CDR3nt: TGTGCCAGCTCACAAGAGACGGGGAATGCCAACGTCCTGACTTTC

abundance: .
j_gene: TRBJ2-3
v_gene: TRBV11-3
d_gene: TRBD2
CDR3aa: CASSSRSSGRTTDTQYF
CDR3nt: TGTGCCAGCAGCTCCCGAAGCAGCGGGAGGACCACAGATACGCAGTATTTT

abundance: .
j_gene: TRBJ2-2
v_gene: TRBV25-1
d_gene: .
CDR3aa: CASSRDWNTGELFF
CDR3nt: TGTGCCAGCAGCCGGGACTGGAACACCGGGGAGCTGTTTTTT

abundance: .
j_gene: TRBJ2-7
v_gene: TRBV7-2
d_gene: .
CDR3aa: CASSSRTRSYEQYF
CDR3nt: TGTGCCAGCAGCTCTCGGACACGGTCCTACGAGCAGTACTTC

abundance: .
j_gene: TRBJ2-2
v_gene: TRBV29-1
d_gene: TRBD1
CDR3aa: CSVSTGDTGELFF
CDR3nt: TGCAGCGTTTCCACAGGGGACACCGGGGAGCTGTTTTTT

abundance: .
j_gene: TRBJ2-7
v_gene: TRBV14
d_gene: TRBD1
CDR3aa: CASSLTGALAEQYF
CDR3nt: TGTGCCAGCAGCCTGACAGGGGCTCTCGCCGAGCAGTACTTC

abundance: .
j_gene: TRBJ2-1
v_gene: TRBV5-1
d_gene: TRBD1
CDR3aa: CASSFGTAGYNEQFF
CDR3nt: TGCGCCAGCAGCTTCGGGACAGCTGGCTACAATGAGCAGTTCTTC

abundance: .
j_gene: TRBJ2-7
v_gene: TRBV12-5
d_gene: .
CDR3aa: CASGLATLGGWSYEQYF
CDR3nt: TGTGCTAGTGGTTTGGCTACGTTGGGGGGTTGGTCCTACGAGCAGTACTTC

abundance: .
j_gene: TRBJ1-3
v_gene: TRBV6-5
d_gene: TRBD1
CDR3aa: CASSYSTGFGNTIYF
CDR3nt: TGTGCCAGCAGTTACTCGACAGGGTTCGGAAACACCATATATTTT

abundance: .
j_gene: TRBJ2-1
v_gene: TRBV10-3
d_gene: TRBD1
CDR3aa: CAISQDREVSYNEQFF
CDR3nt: TGTGCCATCAGTCAGGACAGGGAAGTATCCTACAATGAGCAGTTCTTC

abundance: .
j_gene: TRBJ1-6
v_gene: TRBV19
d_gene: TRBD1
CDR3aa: CATAGQGVDSPLHF
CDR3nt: TGTGCCACCGCAGGACAGGGAGTTGACTCACCCCTCCACTTT

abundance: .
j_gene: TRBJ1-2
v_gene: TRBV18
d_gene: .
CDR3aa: CASSPLTEGYTF
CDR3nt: TGTGCCAGCTCTCCCCTGACAGAAGGCTACACCTTC

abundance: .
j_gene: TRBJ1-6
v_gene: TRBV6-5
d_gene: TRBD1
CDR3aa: CAIDRGDDSPLHF
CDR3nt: TGTGCCATCGACAGGGGCGATGATTCACCCCTCCACTTT

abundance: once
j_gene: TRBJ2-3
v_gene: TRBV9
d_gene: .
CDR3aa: CASTENPAGSTDTQYF
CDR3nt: TGTGCCAGCACCGAAAACCCGGCAGGGAGCACAGATACGCAGTATTTT

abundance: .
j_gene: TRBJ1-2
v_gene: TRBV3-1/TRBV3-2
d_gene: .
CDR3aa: CASSQETAANYGYTF
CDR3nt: TGTGCCAGCAGCCAAGAGACAGCAGCTAACTATGGCTACACCTTC

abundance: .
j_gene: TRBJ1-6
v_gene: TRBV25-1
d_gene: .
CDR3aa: CASSELGDGRGSPLHF
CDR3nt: TGTGCCAGCAGTGAATTGGGCGACGGTCGGGGGTCACCCCTCCACTTT

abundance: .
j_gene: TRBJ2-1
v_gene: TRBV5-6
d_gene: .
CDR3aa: CASSSYNEQFF
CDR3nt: TGTGCCAGCAGCTCGTACAATGAGCAGTTCTTC

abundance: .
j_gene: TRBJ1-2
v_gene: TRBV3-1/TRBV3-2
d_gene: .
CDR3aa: CASSQEQGIVYGYTF
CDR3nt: TGTGCCAGCAGCCAAGAACAGGGTATCGTCTATGGCTACACCTTC

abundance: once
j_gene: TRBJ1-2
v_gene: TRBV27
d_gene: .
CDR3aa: CASSFFGNYGYTF
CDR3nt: TGTGCCAGCAGTTTCTTCGGTAACTATGGCTACACCTTC

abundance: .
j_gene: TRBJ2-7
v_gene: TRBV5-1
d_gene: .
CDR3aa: CASSLAGSRGEQYF
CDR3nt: TGCGCCAGCAGCTTGGCCGGTAGCCGGGGCGAGCAGTACTTC

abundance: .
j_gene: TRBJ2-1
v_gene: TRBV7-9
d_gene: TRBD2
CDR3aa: CASSDLAGEQFF
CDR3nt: TGTGCCAGCAGCGACTTAGCGGGAGAGCAGTTCTTC

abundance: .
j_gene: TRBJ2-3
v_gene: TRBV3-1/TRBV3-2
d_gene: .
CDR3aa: CASSQSADTQYF
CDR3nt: TGTGCCAGCAGCCAAAGCGCCGATACGCAGTATTTT

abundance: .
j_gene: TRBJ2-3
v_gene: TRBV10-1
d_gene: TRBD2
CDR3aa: CASSGGSADTQYF
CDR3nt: TGCGCCAGCAGTGGCGGGAGCGCAGATACGCAGTATTTT

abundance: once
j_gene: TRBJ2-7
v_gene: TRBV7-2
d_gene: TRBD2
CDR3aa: CASSPLAGVSYEQYF
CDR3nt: TGTGCCAGCAGCCCACTAGCGGGAGTCTCCTACGAGCAGTACTTC

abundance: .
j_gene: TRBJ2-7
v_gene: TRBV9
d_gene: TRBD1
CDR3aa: CASSVGATGGPYEQYF
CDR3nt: TGTGCCAGCAGCGTAGGAGCGACAGGGGGGCCCTACGAGCAGTACTTC

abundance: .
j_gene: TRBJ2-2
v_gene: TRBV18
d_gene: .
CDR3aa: CASSQRANRETGELFF
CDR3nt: TGTGCCAGCTCACAGAGAGCTAACAGGGAGACCGGGGAGCTGTTTTTT

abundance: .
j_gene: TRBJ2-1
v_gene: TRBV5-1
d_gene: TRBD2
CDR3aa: CASSLAGAGGVPYNEQFF
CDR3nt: TGCGCCAGCAGCTTGGCAGGAGCGGGGGGGGTCCCCTACAATGAGCAGTTCTTC

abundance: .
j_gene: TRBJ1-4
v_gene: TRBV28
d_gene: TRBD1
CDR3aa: CASSYPQGAGEKLFF
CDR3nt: TGTGCCAGCAGTTACCCACAGGGGGCTGGTGAAAAACTGTTTTTT

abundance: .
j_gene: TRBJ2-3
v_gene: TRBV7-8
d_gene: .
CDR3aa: CASSLPRWPDTQYF
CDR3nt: TGTGCCAGCAGCTTACCCAGGTGGCCAGATACGCAGTATTTT

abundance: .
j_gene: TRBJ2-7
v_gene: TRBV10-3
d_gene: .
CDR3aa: CAISGGGHGGGSLLEQYF
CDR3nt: TGTGCCATCAGTGGTGGAGGGCACGGGGGCGGGAGTCTCCTCGAGCAGTACTTC

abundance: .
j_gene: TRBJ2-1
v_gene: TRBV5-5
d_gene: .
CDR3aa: CASSPTAQTYNEQFF
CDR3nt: TGTGCCAGCAGCCCCACCGCACAGACCTACAATGAGCAGTTCTTC

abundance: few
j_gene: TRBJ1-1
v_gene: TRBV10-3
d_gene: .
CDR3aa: CAISRQTTEAFF
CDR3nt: TGTGCCATCAGCCGACAGACAACAGAAGCTTTCTTT

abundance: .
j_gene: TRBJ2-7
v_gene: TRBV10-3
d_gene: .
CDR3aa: CAISGGLRRSYEQYF
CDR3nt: TGTGCCATCAGTGGCGGGTTAAGGCGCTCCTACGAGCAGTACTTC

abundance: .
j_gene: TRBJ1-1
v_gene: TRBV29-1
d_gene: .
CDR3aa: CSALALANTEAFF
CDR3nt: TGCAGCGCCCTGGCCCTCGCGAACACTGAAGCTTTCTTT

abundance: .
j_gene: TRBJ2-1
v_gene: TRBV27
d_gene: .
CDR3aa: CASSSRGGGRIYNEQFF
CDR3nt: TGTGCCAGCAGCTCGAGGGGGGGAGGAAGGATCTACAATGAGCAGTTCTTC

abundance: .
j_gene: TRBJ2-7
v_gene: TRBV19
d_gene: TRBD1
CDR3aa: CASSPLGTGSYEQYF
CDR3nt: TGTGCCAGTAGTCCCCTGGGGACAGGGTCCTACGAGCAGTACTTC

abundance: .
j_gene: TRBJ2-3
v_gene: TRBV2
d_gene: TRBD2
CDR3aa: CASSEGLAGVDTQYF
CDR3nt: TGTGCCAGCAGTGAGGGACTAGCGGGAGTAGATACGCAGTATTTT

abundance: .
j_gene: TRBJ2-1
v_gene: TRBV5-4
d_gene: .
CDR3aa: CASSLDGVNNEQFF
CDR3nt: TGTGCCAGCAGCCTCGACGGGGTTAACAATGAGCAGTTCTTC

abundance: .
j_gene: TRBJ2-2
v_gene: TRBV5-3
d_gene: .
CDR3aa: CARSLSGTGELFF
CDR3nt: TGTGCCAGAAGCTTGTCGGGGACCGGGGAGCTGTTTTTT

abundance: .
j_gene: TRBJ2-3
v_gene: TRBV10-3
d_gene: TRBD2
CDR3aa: CAIRGGRAQSTDTQYF
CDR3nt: TGTGCCATCCGCGGCGGGAGGGCCCAGAGCACAGATACGCAGTATTTT

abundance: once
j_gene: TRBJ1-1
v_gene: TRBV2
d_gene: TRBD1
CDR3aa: CASSEGTGVPHTEAFF
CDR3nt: TGTGCCAGCAGTGAGGGGACAGGGGTCCCACACACTGAAGCTTTCTTT

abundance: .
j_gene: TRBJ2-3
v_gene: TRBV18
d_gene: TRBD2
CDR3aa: CASSSSGSTDTQYF
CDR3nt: TGTGCCAGCTCTTCTAGCGGGAGCACAGATACGCAGTATTTT

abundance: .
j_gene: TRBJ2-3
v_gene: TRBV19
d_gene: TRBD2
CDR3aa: CASSLLSGSDTQYF
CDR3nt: TGTGCCAGTAGTCTCCTCAGCGGGAGCGATACGCAGTATTTT

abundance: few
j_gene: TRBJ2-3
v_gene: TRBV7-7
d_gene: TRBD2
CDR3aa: CASSIGLAGTTDTQYF
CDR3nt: TGTGCCAGCAGCATAGGACTAGCGGGGACCACAGATACGCAGTATTTT

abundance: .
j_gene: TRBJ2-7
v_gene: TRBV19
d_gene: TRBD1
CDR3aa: CASRAWSSGGYEQYF
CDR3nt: TGTGCCAGTCGGGCGTGGTCGTCAGGGGGCTACGAGCAGTACTTC

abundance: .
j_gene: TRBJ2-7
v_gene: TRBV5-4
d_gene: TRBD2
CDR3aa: CASSWGSVAGAPYEQYF
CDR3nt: TGTGCCAGCAGCTGGGGCTCCGTGGCGGGAGCCCCCTACGAGCAGTACTTC

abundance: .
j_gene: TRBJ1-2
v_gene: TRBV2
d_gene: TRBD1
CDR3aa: CASSEQGRDGYTF
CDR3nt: TGTGCCAGCAGCGAACAGGGGAGGGATGGCTACACCTTC

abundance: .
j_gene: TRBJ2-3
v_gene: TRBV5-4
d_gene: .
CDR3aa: CATNRGTSSTDTQYF
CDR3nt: TGTGCCACCAACCGAGGGACTTCCTCCACAGATACGCAGTATTTT

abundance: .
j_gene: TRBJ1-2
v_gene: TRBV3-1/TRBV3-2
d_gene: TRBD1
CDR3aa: CASSPMDRGNYGYTF
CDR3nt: TGTGCCAGCAGCCCAATGGACAGGGGTAACTATGGCTACACCTTC

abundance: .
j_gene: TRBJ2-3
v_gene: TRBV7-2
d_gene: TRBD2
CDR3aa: CASSLGLAATDTQYF
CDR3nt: TGTGCCAGCAGCTTAGGACTAGCGGCCACAGATACGCAGTATTTT

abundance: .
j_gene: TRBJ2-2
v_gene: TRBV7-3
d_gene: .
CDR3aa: CASSIAAGELFF
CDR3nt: TGTGCCAGCAGCATAGCGGCCGGGGAGCTGTTTTTT